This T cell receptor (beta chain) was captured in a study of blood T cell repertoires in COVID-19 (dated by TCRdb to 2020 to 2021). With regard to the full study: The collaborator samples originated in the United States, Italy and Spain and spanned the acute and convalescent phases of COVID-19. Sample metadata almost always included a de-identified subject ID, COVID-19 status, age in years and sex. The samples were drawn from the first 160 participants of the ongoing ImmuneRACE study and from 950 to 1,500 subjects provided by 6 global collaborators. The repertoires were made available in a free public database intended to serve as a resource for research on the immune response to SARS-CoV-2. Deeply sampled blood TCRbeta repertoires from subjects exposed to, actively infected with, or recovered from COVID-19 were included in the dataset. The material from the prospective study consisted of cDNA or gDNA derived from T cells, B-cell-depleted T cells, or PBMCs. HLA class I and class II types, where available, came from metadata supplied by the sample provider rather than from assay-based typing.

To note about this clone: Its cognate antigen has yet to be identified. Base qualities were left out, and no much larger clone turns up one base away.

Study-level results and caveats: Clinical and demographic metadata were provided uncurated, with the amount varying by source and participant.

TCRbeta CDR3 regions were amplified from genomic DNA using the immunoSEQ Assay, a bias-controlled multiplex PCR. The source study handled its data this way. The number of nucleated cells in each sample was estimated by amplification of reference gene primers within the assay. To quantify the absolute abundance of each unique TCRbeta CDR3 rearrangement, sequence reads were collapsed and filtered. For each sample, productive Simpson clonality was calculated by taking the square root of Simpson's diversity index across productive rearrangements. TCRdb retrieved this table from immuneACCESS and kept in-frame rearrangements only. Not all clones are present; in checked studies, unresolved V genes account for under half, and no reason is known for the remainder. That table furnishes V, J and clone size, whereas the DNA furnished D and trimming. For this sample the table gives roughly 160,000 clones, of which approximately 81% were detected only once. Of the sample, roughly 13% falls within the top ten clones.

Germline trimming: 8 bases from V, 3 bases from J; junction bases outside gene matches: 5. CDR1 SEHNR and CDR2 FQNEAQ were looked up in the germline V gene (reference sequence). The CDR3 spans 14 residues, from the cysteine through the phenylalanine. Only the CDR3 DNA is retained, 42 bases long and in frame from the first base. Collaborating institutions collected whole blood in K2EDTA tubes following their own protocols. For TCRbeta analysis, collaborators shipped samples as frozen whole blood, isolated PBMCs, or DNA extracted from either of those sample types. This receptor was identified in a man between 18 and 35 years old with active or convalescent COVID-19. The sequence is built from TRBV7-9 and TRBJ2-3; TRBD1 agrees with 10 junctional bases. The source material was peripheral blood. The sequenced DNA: TGTGCCAGCGGCTGGGACAGGGGAACAGATACGCAGTATTTT. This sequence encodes CASGWDRGTDTQYF.